Listed below are T cell receptor beta chains from one sample, sequenced in a study of response to subunit inactivated influenza vaccine. Each CDR3 protein is one row after TCRdb ran MiXCR on the RT-PCR reads. The sample includes roughly 760,000 distinct CDR3 sequences, 20% to 25% of them seen just once. Sequencing was performed on PBMCs from blood, taken 5 days after vaccination. Source of these receptors: a man aged 50 or older who received an inactivated influenza vaccine. CDR3s include the opening cysteine and the closing phenylalanine or tryptophan. D genes are given only for firm matches. A clone size is listed for some rows: how often the clone was seen (once, few, many), or a class if it is expanded.

d_call,clone_size,v_call,j_call,cdr3_nt,cdr3_aa
TRBD1,.,TRBV24-1,TRBJ2-6,TGTGCCGCTTCGGGACAGGGAGACTCTGGGGCCAACGTCCTGACTTTC,CAASGQGDSGANVLTF
.,few,TRBV7-6,TRBJ1-5,TGTGCCAGCAGCTCCAGACATAATAGCAATCAGCCCCAGCATTTT,CASSSRHNSNQPQHF
.,.,TRBV10-2,TRBJ1-2,TGCGCCAGCAGTGATTATGTCGTAAAAGAAGGCTACACCTTC,CASSDYVVKEGYTF
.,.,TRBV29-1,TRBJ1-1,TGCAGCGTTGGCCCAGGGGCCGGCACTGAAGCTTTCTTT,CSVGPGAGTEAFF
TRBD2,.,TRBV7-2,TRBJ2-3,TGTGCCAGCAGCTTAGTTCGGACTAGCGGGATTGGGGATACGCAGTATTTT,CASSLVRTSGIGDTQYF
.,many,TRBV4-1,TRBJ2-2,TGCGCCAGCAGCCTCGGTCTTCAATACGGGACGGACCAGACTTCGAACACCGGGGAGCTGTTTTTT,CASSLGLQYGTDQTSNTGELFF
.,many,TRBV29-1,TRBJ2-7,TGCAGCGTTGGTCGGGGAGTCGTCTACGAGCAGTACTTC,CSVGRGVVYEQYF
.,few,TRBV18,TRBJ2-1,TGTGCCAGCTCATACAAGGTCAGATTCAATGAGCAGTTCTTC,CASSYKVRFNEQFF
.,few,TRBV29-1,TRBJ2-2,TGCAGCGTCGCACGAGGGGCCATGAACACCGGGGAGCTGTTTTTT,CSVARGAMNTGELFF
.,few,TRBV18,TRBJ2-3,TGTGCCAGCTCACCACCCGGACAGTCCCGAGATACGCAGTATTTT,CASSPPGQSRDTQYF
TRBD2,few,TRBV12-3/TRBV12-4,TRBJ2-5,TGTGCCAGCACCCCCCTTGGCGGGGGGGCCGGGGAGACCCAGTACTTC,CASTPLGGGAGETQYF
TRBD2,few,TRBV7-2,TRBJ2-1,TGTGCCAGCAGCTTAGCTCCATCCGGACTAGCTGAGCAGTTCTTC,CASSLAPSGLAEQFF
.,.,TRBV7-9,TRBJ2-7,TGTGCCAGCAGCACCGCAGCCGGGGACTACGAGCAGTACTTC,CASSTAAGDYEQYF